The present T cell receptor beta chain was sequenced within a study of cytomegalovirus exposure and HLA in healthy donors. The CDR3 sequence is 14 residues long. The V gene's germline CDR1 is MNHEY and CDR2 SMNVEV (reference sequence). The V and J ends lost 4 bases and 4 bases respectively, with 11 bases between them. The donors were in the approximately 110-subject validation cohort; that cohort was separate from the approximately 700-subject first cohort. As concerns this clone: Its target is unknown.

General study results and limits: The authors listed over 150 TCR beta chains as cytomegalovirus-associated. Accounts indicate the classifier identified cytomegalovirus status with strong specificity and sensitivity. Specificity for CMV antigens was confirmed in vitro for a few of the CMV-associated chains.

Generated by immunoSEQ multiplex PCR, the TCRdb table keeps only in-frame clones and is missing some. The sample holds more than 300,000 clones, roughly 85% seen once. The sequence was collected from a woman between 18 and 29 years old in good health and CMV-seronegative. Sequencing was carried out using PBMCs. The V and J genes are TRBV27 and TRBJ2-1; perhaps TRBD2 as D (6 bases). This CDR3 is CASSWDFPYNEQFF. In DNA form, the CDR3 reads TGTGCCAGCAGTTGGGACTTCCCATACAATGAGCAGTTCTTC.